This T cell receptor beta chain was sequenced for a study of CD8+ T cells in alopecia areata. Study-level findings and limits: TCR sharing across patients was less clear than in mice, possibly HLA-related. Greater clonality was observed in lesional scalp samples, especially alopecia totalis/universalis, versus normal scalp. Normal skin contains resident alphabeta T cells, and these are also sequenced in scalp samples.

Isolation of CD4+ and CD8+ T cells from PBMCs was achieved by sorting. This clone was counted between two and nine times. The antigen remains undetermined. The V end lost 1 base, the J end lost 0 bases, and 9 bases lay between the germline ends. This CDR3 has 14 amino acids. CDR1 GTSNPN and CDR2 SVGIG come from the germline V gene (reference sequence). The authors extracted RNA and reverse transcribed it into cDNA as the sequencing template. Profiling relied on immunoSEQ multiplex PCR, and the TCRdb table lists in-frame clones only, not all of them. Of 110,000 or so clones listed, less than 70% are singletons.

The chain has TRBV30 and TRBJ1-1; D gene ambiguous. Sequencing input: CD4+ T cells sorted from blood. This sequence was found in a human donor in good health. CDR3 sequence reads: CAWSETTVNTEAFF. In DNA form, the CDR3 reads TGTGCCTGGAGTGAAACGACGGTGAACACTGAAGCTTTCTTT. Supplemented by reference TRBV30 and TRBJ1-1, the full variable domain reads SQTIHQWPATLVQPVGSPLSLECTVEGTSNPNLYWYRQAAGRGLQLLFYSVGIGQISSEVPQNLSASRPQDRQFILSSKKLLLSDSGFYLCAWSETTVNTEAFFGQGTRLTVV.